Listed here are 28 T cell receptor beta chains from one sample, sequenced in a study of blood T cell repertoires in COVID-19. The protocol was immunoSEQ multiplex PCR, while the TCRdb copy is restricted to in-frame clones and leaves out a portion. Of about 130,000 clones listed, roughly 80% were seen once; the top ten hold about 3%. The sample comprised peripheral blood. These receptor sequences come from a woman older than 75 with acute or convalescent COVID-19.

The CDR3 reads CASSLFNGQYQPQHF. The CDR3 DNA is TGTGCCAGCAGCTTGTTTAACGGACAATATCAGCCCCAGCATTTT. This chain uses TRBV7-9 with TRBJ1-5, with D possibly TRBD1 on 5 matching bases. From germline, CDR1 is SEHNR and CDR2 FQNEAQ (reference sequence). The V gene lost 3 bases and the J gene lost 5 bases, with 14 bases spanning the gap. The CDR3 spans 15 residues. Looking up the rest from reference TRBV7-9 and TRBJ1-5 gives the full variable domain: DTGVSQNPRHKITKRGQNVTFRCDPISEHNRLYWYRQTLGQGPEFLTYFQNEAQLEKSRLLSDRFSAERPKGSFSTLEIQRTEQGDSAMYLCASSLFNGQYQPQHFGDGTRLSIL.

J is TRBJ2-5 and V is TRBV30; the match to TRBD1 covers 10 bases. This CDR3 contains 14 residues. Germline V gives CDR1 GTSNPN, CDR2 SVGIG (reference sequence). The V segment lost 4 bases and the J segment 2 bases; nucleotides outside the gene matches: 4. CDR3 bases: TGTGCCTGGAAAGGACAGGGGGGTCAAGAGACCCAGTACTTC. Its protein is CAWKGQGGQETQYF.

This sequence joins TRBV7-2 and TRBJ1-5, with no clear D. The CDR3 length is 15 residues. Germline CDR1 reads SGHTA; CDR2 reads FQGNSA. V lost 5 bases to trimming and J lost 6 bases, with 17 bases between them. This chain's CDR3 is CASSNRGKDVQPQHF. Written as DNA, the CDR3 is TGTGCCAGCAGCAACCGAGGGAAGGACGTTCAGCCCCAGCATTTT.

Only a few counts were recorded for this clone. The rearrangement uses TRBV18 and TRBJ1-2; tentatively, D is TRBD1 (6 bases). The CDR3 is 15 residues long. Per germline, CDR1 KGHSH and CDR2 LQKENI. V gave up 2 bases and J gave up 2 bases, with 12 bases separating them. In nucleotides, the CDR3 is TGTGCCAGCTCACCAGGGGGCCCGGGGAACTATGGCTACACCTTC. It yields the protein CASSPGGPGNYGYTF.

This sequence joins TRBV4-1 and TRBJ1-2; 8 nucleotides agree with TRBD1. V dropped 3 bases and J dropped 5; count of bases not matched to a gene: 8. Germline V CDR1 and CDR2: MGHRA, YSYEKL. The CDR3 runs 15 residues. The CDR3 nucleotides are TGCGCCAGCAGCCACCATACAGGGGGGTATTATGGCTACACCTTC. Translated, it gives CASSHHTGGYYGYTF.

This chain joins TRBV27 and TRBJ2-7; 7 bases line up with TRBD2. Germline-derived CDR1 and CDR2 are MNHEY and SMNVEV (reference sequence). The CDR3 covers 15 residues. Trimming took 1 base from V and 2 from J; bases not matched to a gene: 5. CDR3 in DNA: TGTGCCAGCAGTTTATGGGGGGGTTCCCCCTACGAGCAGTACTTC. It specifies CASSLWGGSPYEQYF.

The rearrangement uses TRBV6-5 and TRBJ1-2; TRBD1 matches at 8 bases. The junction had 7 bases not matched to a gene; V was cut back by 7 bases and J by 6 bases. CDR1 MNHEY and CDR2 SVGAGI come from the germline V gene. The CDR3 loop spans 13 amino acids. Here the CDR3 reads CASKGQGIDGYTF. CDR3 nucleotides: TGTGCCAGCAAAGGACAGGGTATAGATGGCTACACCTTC.

J is TRBJ1-2 and V is TRBV5-6; a possible D gene is TRBD1 (6 bases). The V gene lost 1 base and the J gene lost 7 bases, with 14 bases spanning the gap. This CDR3 contains 14 residues. The germline V gene has CDR1 SGHDT and CDR2 YYEEEE. The CDR3 spells CASSLRGATSGYTF. The CDR3 coding sequence is TGTGCCAGCAGCTTGCGGGGGGCCACAAGTGGCTACACCTTC.

The chain uses TRBV2 and TRBJ2-3; maybe TRBD2 (7 bases). From germline, CDR1 is SNHLY and CDR2 FYNNEI. The CDR3 runs 15 residues. Trimming pared 5 bases from V and 8 bases from J, leaving 20 bases between. The CDR3 DNA follows: TGTGCCAGCAGTCCCGTAAGTGGCGGGGGCGGTACGCAGTATTTT. Translating gives CASSPVSGGGGTQYF.

The gene calls are TRBV11-2 and TRBJ1-2; no reliable D call. The germline CDR1 and CDR2 sequences are SGHAT and FQNNGV. The V end was cut by 2 bases, the J end by 0 bases, with 10 bases between. CDR3 size: 15 residues. The DNA for the CDR3 is TGTGCCAGCAGCTTAAGTACCCAGGCTAACTATGGCTACACCTTC. Translation gives CASSLSTQANYGYTF.

The chain links TRBV9 to TRBJ2-5, with D hard to call. The CDR3 is made up of 14 amino acids. The V end was cut by 2 bases, the J end by 1 base, with 9 bases between. Germline loops: CDR1 SGDLS, CDR2 YYNGEE. The chain's CDR3 is CASSVDTFQETQYF. DNA of the CDR3: TGTGCCAGCAGCGTCGACACCTTCCAAGAGACCCAGTACTTC. The full variable domain, with the rest looked up from reference TRBV9 and TRBJ2-5, is DSGVTQTPKHLITATGQRVTLRCSPRSGDLSVYWYQQSLDQGLQFLIQYYNGEERAKGNILERFSAQQFPDLHSELNLSSLELGDSALYFCASSVDTFQETQYFGPGTRLLVL.

The chain employs TRBV24-1 and TRBJ2-2, with TRBD1 matching 8 bases. The V gene's germline CDR1 is KGHDR and CDR2 SFDVKD. The CDR3 has 15 residues. With 5 bases clipped from V and 5 bases from J, the junction kept 6 bases outside the gene matches. The CDR3 DNA follows: TGTGCCACCAGTGCCTCAGGACAGGGAACCGGGGAGCTGTTTTTT. Residues: CATSASGQGTGELFF.

The chain is built from TRBV12-3 or TRBV12-4 and TRBJ1-2; D is possibly TRBD1 (6 bases). This CDR3 comprises 13 residues. V was pared by 5 bases and J by 6 bases, with 13 bases between. CDR3 sequence (DNA): TGTGCCAGCAGTCTGTACCGGGACAATGGCTACACCTTC. Protein product: CASSLYRDNGYTF.

The chain links TRBV4-1 to TRBJ1-3; a weak D match, TRBD1 (5 bases). This CDR3 is 16 amino acids long. Germline V CDR1 and CDR2: MGHRA, YSYEKL. The germline V and J ends were trimmed by 0 bases and 4 bases, with 13 bases remaining between them. CDR3 nucleotide sequence: TGCGCCAGCAGCCAAGAGTTCGCGGGGCCGGGAAACACCATATATTTT. Protein sequence: CASSQEFAGPGNTIYF.

The rearrangement links TRBV27 to TRBJ1-1; TRBD1 might be the D (6 bases). Per germline, CDR1 MNHEY and CDR2 SMNVEV (reference sequence). This CDR3 has 12 amino acids. Trimming shortened V by 5 bases and J by 6 bases, and 10 bases separated the two germline ends. In DNA, the CDR3 is TGTGCCAGCAGTGGGGGCGTCGCTGAAGCTTTCTTT. This translates into CASSGGVAEAFF.

V gene TRBV4-3 combines with J gene TRBJ1-5, with 10 bases aligning to TRBD1. The CDR3 consists of 15 residues. The germline CDR1 and CDR2 sequences are LGHNA and YSLEER. J was trimmed by 5 bases and V by 4 bases; bases with no gene match: 5. For the CDR3, the DNA is TGCGCCAGCAGCCGGGACAGGGGTTCGGATCAGCCCCAGCATTTT. Translation: CASSRDRGSDQPQHF.

The genes are TRBV7-8 and TRBJ2-1; 12 bases map to TRBD2. V dropped 1 base and J dropped 3; count of bases not matched to a gene: 4. This CDR3 spans 17 amino acids. Looked up from germline, CDR1 is SGHVS and CDR2 is FQNEAQ. Written as DNA, the CDR3 is TGTGCCAGCAGCTTAGTGCTGACTAGCGGGGGCTACAATGAGCAGTTCTTC. Its protein is CASSLVLTSGGYNEQFF. Based on the CDR3 plus reference TRBV7-8 and TRBJ2-1, the full variable domain is GAGVSQSPRYKVAKRGQDVALRCDPISGHVSLFWYQQALGQGPEFLTYFQNEAQLDKSGLPSDRFFAERPEGSVSTLKIQRTQQEDSAVYLCASSLVLTSGGYNEQFFGPGTRLTVL.

This rearrangement joins TRBV2 to TRBJ1-6; 11 bases line up with TRBD1. Germline CDR1 reads SNHLY; CDR2 reads FYNNEI. The CDR3 is made up of 15 amino acids. The J segment lost 9 bases and the V segment lost 5 bases, leaving 6 bases of the junction unmatched. For the CDR3, the DNA is TGTGCCAGCAGTAACCCTGGGACAGGGGGTTCACCCCTCCACTTT. Its translation is CASSNPGTGGSPLHF.

The rearrangement links TRBV3-1 (or the pseudogene TRBV3-2) to TRBJ2-4; 11 nucleotides align to TRBD2. Looked up from germline, CDR1 is LGHDT and CDR2 is YNNKEL (reference sequence). The CDR3 totals 16 residues. The junction had 2 bases not matched to a gene; V was cut back by 0 bases and J by 4 bases. CDR3: CASSQEASGGKNIQYF. CDR3 DNA sequence: TGTGCCAGCAGCCAAGAAGCTAGCGGGGGGAAAAACATTCAGTACTTC.

The CDR3 spells CASSLGRDEQYF. In nucleotides, the CDR3 is TGTGCCAGCAGCTTAGGCCGAGACGAGCAGTACTTC. The chain has TRBV13 and TRBJ2-7; no clear D gene. V dropped 0 bases and J dropped 5 bases, with 5 bases sitting between them. Looked up from germline, CDR1 is PRHDT and CDR2 is FYEKMQ (reference sequence). The CDR3 extends over 12 amino acids. The full variable domain, completed using reference TRBV13 and TRBJ2-7, is AAGVIQSPRHLIKEKRETATLKCYPIPRHDTVYWYQQGPGQDPQFLISFYEKMQSDKGSIPDRFSAQQFSDYHSELNMSSLELGDSALYFCASSLGRDEQYFGPGTRLTVT.

The chain joins TRBV7-2 to TRBJ1-1; tentative D call: TRBD1 (5 bases). Deletions cut 3 bases from V and 0 bases from J, with 8 bases between. CDR3 length: 14 amino acids. Looked up from germline, CDR1 is SGHTA and CDR2 is FQGNSA. The CDR3 sequence is CASSLGGMNTEAFF. The CDR3 DNA sequence: TGTGCCAGCAGCTTGGGGGGAATGAACACTGAAGCTTTCTTT.

The V and J genes are TRBV4-2 and TRBJ2-3; tentatively, D is TRBD2 (5 bases). Germline V lookup: CDR1 LGHNA, CDR2 YNFKEQ. The CDR3 totals 16 residues. V was cut by 3 bases and J by 2 bases, with 15 bases left in between. In nucleotides, the CDR3 is TGTGCCAGCAGCCAGCTCGAGGAGCGGAACACAGATACGCAGTATTTT. It encodes CASSQLEERNTDTQYF.

The CDR3 sequence: CASSPIRDGGNEQFF. CDR3 sequence (DNA): TGTGCCAGCTCACCAATCCGGGACGGGGGCAATGAGCAGTTCTTC. The chain combines TRBV18 with TRBJ2-1; D possibly corresponds to TRBD2 (6 bases). The V end was cut by 2 bases, the J end by 6 bases, with 14 bases between. The CDR3 has 15 residues. Germline V CDR1 and CDR2: KGHSH, LQKENI.

The chain carries TRBV25-1 and TRBJ1-2; D possibly corresponds to TRBD1 (5 bases). The ends were cut back, 5 bases at V and 3 bases at J, with 10 bases in the middle. The germline CDR1 and CDR2 sequences are MGHDK and SYGVNS. The CDR3 sequence is 13 residues long. The CDR3 spells CASSMGGDYGYTF. Here the CDR3 DNA reads TGTGCCAGCAGTATGGGGGGGGACTATGGCTACACCTTC.

The V and J genes are TRBV7-3 and TRBJ1-1, with D perhaps TRBD1 (6 bases). V lost 5 bases to trimming and J lost 0 bases, with 13 bases between them. This CDR3 spans 15 amino acids. From germline, CDR1 is SGHTA and CDR2 FQGTGA. For the CDR3, the DNA is TGTGCCAGCAGCCCAGCGGGGGGCATGAACACTGAAGCTTTCTTT. Translating it yields CASSPAGGMNTEAFF.

The CDR3 DNA reads as TGTGCCAGCAGCTCACCGGACGGGGATGGCTACACCTTC. Protein product: CASSSPDGDGYTF. This chain links TRBV7-3 with TRBJ1-2; D is unresolved. The germline gives CDR1 SGHTA, CDR2 FQGTGA. The CDR3 runs to 13 residues. Trimming removed 4 bases at V and 6 bases at J, with 12 bases between.

J is TRBJ1-6 and V is TRBV11-2, with a weak D call TRBD1 (6 bases). V shed 5 bases and J shed 9 bases, with 11 bases lying between them. Germline lookup yields CDR1 SGHAT and CDR2 FQNNGV. This CDR3 has 13 residues. For the CDR3, the DNA is TGTGCCAGCAGCCCCGGGACATTTTCACCCCTCCACTTT. This gives the protein CASSPGTFSPLHF.

The chain is built from TRBV9 and TRBJ2-1; 8 bases agree with TRBD1. This CDR3 has 16 residues. With V trimmed by 4 bases and J by 9 bases, 15 bases remained unmatched. Germline V lookup: CDR1 SGDLS, CDR2 YYNGEE. Here the CDR3 reads CASSSRPGQDVLEQFF. CDR3 DNA: TGTGCCAGCAGCTCGCGACCGGGACAGGACGTCCTTGAGCAGTTCTTC.